This T cell receptor beta chain was retrieved from a study of cytomegalovirus exposure and HLA in healthy donors. About the study: Of several hundred genotyped donors, more than 75% clustered with self-reported Caucasian donors.

The CDR3 is made up of 11 amino acids. Germline-derived CDR1 and CDR2 are KGHSH and LQKENI. Trimming cost V 4 bases and J 7 bases, with 7 bases left between them. Primers for the PCR totalled 60 Vbeta and 13 Jbeta. This table comes from immunoSEQ multiplex PCR, and its TCRdb copy is limited to in-frame clones, with some not included. The sample yields roughly 84,000 clones, more than 60% seen once. The clonotype was recovered from a male donor in good health and CMV-seropositive. Sequencing was done on a sample of PBMCs. The chain employs TRBV18 and TRBJ1-1; D not certain. The CDR3 DNA follows: TGTGCCAGCTCACAGACGGGTGAAGCTTTCTTT. Protein: CASSQTGEAFF.